This is a list of T cell receptor beta chains from one sample in a study of T cells in Graves' hyperthyroidism and ophthalmopathy. Using its own MiXCR run on the multiplex PCR reads, TCRdb lists one record per CDR3 protein. Of approximately 400,000 distinct CDR3 sequences in the sample, 15% to 18% were seen once. Source material: blood. The receptor source for this set is a woman younger than 35 with Graves' hyperthyroidism. CDR3s include the opening cysteine and the closing phenylalanine or tryptophan. The order of the fields is J gene, clone size, D gene, V gene, CDR3 DNA, CDR3 protein. The D gene is left open where the match is weak. Size is omitted from some rows. Given values are once, few, many or a class for expanded clones.

TRBJ2-5,many,TRBD1,TRBV28,TGTGCCAGCAGCCTCGACAGGGTGGGAGAGACCCAGTACTTC,CASSLDRVGETQYF
TRBJ1-2,few,-,TRBV9,TGTGCCAGCAGCAGGACCGCCGAGAGAGACTACACCTTC,CASSRTAERDYTF
TRBJ2-3,-,TRBD1,TRBV7-9,TGTGCCAGCAGCTTAGAATCCGGGACAGGGGTCGAGGATACGCAGTATTTT,CASSLESGTGVEDTQYF
TRBJ2-5,-,-,TRBV29-1,TGCAGCGTTCCCGTCTGGGAGACCCAGTACTTC,CSVPVWETQYF
TRBJ1-1,few,TRBD1,TRBV3-1,TGTGCCAGCAGCCCAGGGGGGCACAGTTCGAACACTGAAGCTTTCTTT,CASSPGGHSSNTEAFF
TRBJ2-6,-,-,TRBV19,TGTGCCAGTAGTACACCACAGGGAGCTGGGGCCAACGTCCTGACTTTC,CASSTPQGAGANVLTF
TRBJ1-1,many,-,TRBV28,TGTGCCAGCTGTCAATGGGTCAATGAAGCTTTCTTT,CASCQWVNEAFF
TRBJ2-3,many,-,TRBV2,TGTGCCAGCAGTCGGAGCGGGTCTAAAGATACGCAGTATTTT,CASSRSGSKDTQYF
TRBJ2-3,-,-,TRBV14,TGTGCCAGCAGCCAAGTCCCCAAGTTCTGGGGGAGTAGCGCAGATACGCAGTATTTT,CASSQVPKFWGSSADTQYF
TRBJ2-1,many,-,TRBV10-3,TGTGCCATCAGTGAGCCTAGTAAGGGTTGGAATGAGCAGTTCTTC,CAISEPSKGWNEQFF
TRBJ2-3,few,-,TRBV7-9,TGTGCCAGCAGGCTCCGCCGGGGGCCCACAGATACGCAGTATTTT,CASRLRRGPTDTQYF
TRBJ2-7,-,-,TRBV2,TGTGCCAGCAGCCCCCGGACTGCCTCCTACGAGCAGTACTTC,CASSPRTASYEQYF
TRBJ2-3,many,TRBD1,TRBV27,TGTGCCAGCAGTGAACAGGGGACGAATCAGTATTTT,CASSEQGTNQYF
TRBJ1-6,once,-,TRBV7-9,TGTGCCAGCGGAGGTTCACCCCTCCACTTT,CASGGSPLHF
TRBJ2-5,few,-,TRBV4-1,TGCGCCAGCAGCCAAGGTCTAGCAAGAAGGGCCAACCAAGAGACCCAGTACTTC,CASSQGLARRANQETQYF
TRBJ2-1,many,-,TRBV18,TGTGCCAGCTCACCCCCCGTTGGCAGCTACAATGAGCAGTTCTTC,CASSPPVGSYNEQFF
TRBJ2-7,many,-,TRBV2,TGTGCCAGCCTCGCCCTTCTGTACGAGCAGTACTTC,CASLALLYEQYF
TRBJ2-7,many,TRBD2,TRBV7-9,TGTGCCAGCAGCCCCCCGGGGGGTGGCGAGCAGTACTTC,CASSPPGGGEQYF
TRBJ2-5,-,TRBD1,TRBV6-5,TGTGCCAGCAGTTGGGGACCGGGACAGGAAGGATTCCAAGAGACCCAGTACTTC,CASSWGPGQEGFQETQYF